Listed below are T cell receptor beta chains from one sample, sequenced in a study of cytomegalovirus exposure and HLA in healthy donors. Clones were read by immunoSEQ multiplex PCR, and TCRdb kept only the in-frame ones, dropping some. The sample holds 70,000 to 80,000 clones, 94% seen once. The sample taken for sequencing was PBMCs. The source is a woman aged 18-29 years in good health and CMV-seropositive. Each CDR3 is given with its conserved first and last residue. D genes are given only for firm matches. A clone size is listed for some rows: how often the clone was seen (once, few, many), or a class if it is expanded.

clone size	V gene	J gene	D gene	CDR3 DNA	CDR3 protein
.	TRBV5-6	TRBJ1-6	.	TGTGCCAGCAGCTTGAGGGGACACAGGACTTCACCCCTCCACTTT	CASSLRGHRTSPLHF
.	TRBV7-9	TRBJ2-3	TRBD1	TGTGCCAGCAGCTTAGATGACAGGGACCCCACAGATACGCAGTATTTT	CASSLDDRDPTDTQYF
.	TRBV5-7	TRBJ1-1	.	TGTGCCAGCAGACCAAGCAGGGGACTGAACACTGAAGCTTTCTTT	CASRPSRGLNTEAFF
.	TRBV6-5	TRBJ2-2	.	TGTGCCAGCAGTTACCGCGGGGGCGCCGGGGAGCTGTTTTTT	CASSYRGGAGELFF
.	TRBV6-1	TRBJ1-4	.	TGTGCCAGCAGATTGGGCCTGGCTAATGAAAAACTGTTTTTT	CASRLGLANEKLFF
.	TRBV7-2	TRBJ2-7	TRBD1	TGTGCCAGCAGCCCGACTTCTGGACAGGGCTACGAGCAGTACTTC	CASSPTSGQGYEQYF
once	TRBV11-2	TRBJ2-7	TRBD1	TGTGCCAGCAGCCAAGACAGGGGGCCATACGAGCAGTACTTC	CASSQDRGPYEQYF
once	TRBV7-6	TRBJ2-1	TRBD2	TGTGCCAGCAGCCCGACTAGCGGGAAACACTACTACAATGAGCAGTTCTTC	CASSPTSGKHYYNEQFF
once	TRBV27	TRBJ2-7	TRBD1	TGTGCCAGCTGGACAGGAGGCTCCTACGAGCAGTACTTC	CASWTGGSYEQYF
.	TRBV7-9	TRBJ2-1	TRBD2	TGTGCCAGCAGCTCGGTAGCGGGGGGGCTAACCTATGAGCAGTTCTTC	CASSSVAGGLTYEQFF
.	TRBV5-1	TRBJ2-3	TRBD2	TGCGCCAGCAGCTGGGGAACCGGGACTAGCGGGGCTGACACAGATACGCAGTATTTT	CASSWGTGTSGADTDTQYF
.	TRBV14	TRBJ1-3	.	TGTGCCAGCAGCCAAGAATCGTCGGCTGGAAACACCATATATTTT	CASSQESSAGNTIYF
.	TRBV2	TRBJ2-5	TRBD1	TGTGCCAGCAGTGTTTTTAACAGGGGCCTTCAAGAGACCCAGTACTTC	CASSVFNRGLQETQYF
.	TRBV19	TRBJ2-2	.	TGTGCCAGTAGGCCACGACATTACACCGGGGAGCTGTTTTTT	CASRPRHYTGELFF
.	TRBV28	TRBJ1-6	TRBD1	TGTGCCAGCAGTCGACTCGGGACAGGGGGCTTGAATTCACCCCTCCACTTT	CASSRLGTGGLNSPLHF
.	TRBV28	TRBJ2-5	TRBD1	TGTGCCAGCAGTGGACCAGGGACAGGGGAGTTAGAGACCCAGTACTTC	CASSGPGTGELETQYF
.	TRBV6-1	TRBJ2-1	.	TGTGCCAGCAGTCCTACGACAGCAGGAAACAATGAGCAGTTCTTC	CASSPTTAGNNEQFF
.	TRBV6-1	TRBJ2-5	.	TGTGCCAGCAGTGAGTTAGGGCCGACTAAAGAGACCCAGTACTTC	CASSELGPTKETQYF
.	TRBV5-4	TRBJ1-2	TRBD1	TGTGCCAGCAGCGAATACAGGGGGCCCTACTATGGCTACACCTTC	CASSEYRGPYYGYTF